What follows are 11 T cell receptor beta chains derived from one specimen sequenced in a study of blood T cell repertoires in COVID-19. Sequencing used immunoSEQ multiplex PCR; TCRdb keeps in-frame clones, though not all of them. This sample has under 250,000 clones, with about 80% found just once. The sample taken for sequencing was peripheral blood. The source of these receptors is a man in his fifties or sixties with active or convalescent COVID-19.

V is TRBV6-2 or TRBV6-3 and J is TRBJ1-1; TRBD1 matches 11 bases. The J segment lost 1 base and the V segment lost 6 bases, leaving 13 bases of the junction unmatched. The length of the CDR3 is 18 residues. Germline V gene lookup returns CDR1 MNHEY and CDR2 SVGEGT. CDR3 DNA sequence: TGTGCCAGCAGCTTACCGGACAGGGGGCTAAGATGGAACACTGAAGCTTTCTTT. It is translated as CASSLPDRGLRWNTEAFF.

This clone was observed a single time. The V gene is TRBV2, the J gene TRBJ2-7; 13 nucleotides align to TRBD2. With 6 bases clipped from V and 0 bases from J, the junction kept 8 bases outside the gene matches. This CDR3 has 17 amino acids. The germline CDR1 and CDR2 sequences are SNHLY and FYNNEI. The CDR3 sequence: CASRGRLAGGHSYEQYF. CDR3 nucleotides: TGTGCCAGCAGAGGACGACTAGCGGGGGGCCACTCCTACGAGCAGTACTTC.

The rearrangement links TRBV19 to TRBJ1-2, with D perhaps TRBD1 (6 bases). Looked up from germline, CDR1 is LNHDA and CDR2 is SQIVND (reference sequence). The ends were cut back, 5 bases at V and 4 bases at J, with 11 bases in the middle. CDR3 length equals 13 residues. In DNA, the CDR3 is TGTGCCAGTAGTGAAGGACAGCGCTATGGCTACACCTTC. Protein: CASSEGQRYGYTF.

This chain links TRBV3-1 (or the pseudogene TRBV3-2) with TRBJ2-3, with TRBD2 identical over 10 bases. This CDR3 is 15 amino acids long. Germline values: CDR1 LGHDT, CDR2 YNNKEL (reference sequence). V gave up 3 bases and J gave up 4 bases; unmatched junction bases: 4. CDR3 protein: CASSQSGGAPDTQYF. As DNA, the CDR3 is TGTGCCAGCAGCCAGAGCGGGGGGGCCCCAGATACGCAGTATTTT.

This chain links TRBV28 with TRBJ1-2; 7 bases map to TRBD1. Germline V gives CDR1 MDHEN, CDR2 SYDVKM. J lost 2 bases, V lost 6 bases, and 3 bases had no gene match. This CDR3 comprises 13 residues. CDR3 sequence reads: CASRVTGNYGYTF. The DNA of the CDR3 is TGTGCCAGCAGAGTGACAGGGAACTATGGCTACACCTTC.

In its sample, this clone was seen many times. The chain is built from TRBV6-6 and TRBJ2-2; D remains ambiguous. This CDR3 region has 15 residues. Deletions cut 3 bases from V and 0 bases from J, with 8 bases between. Germline V gives CDR1 MNHNY, CDR2 SVGAGI (reference sequence). The CDR3 spells CASSYLRTNTGELFF. CDR3 coding DNA: TGTGCCAGCAGTTATTTGAGGACGAACACCGGGGAGCTGTTTTTT.

This chain connects TRBV28 to TRBJ1-1; TRBD1 is a possible D gene (5 bases). Trimming removed 6 bases at V and 4 bases at J, with 21 bases between. Germline CDR1 reads MDHEN; CDR2 reads SYDVKM. This CDR3 has 16 amino acids. CDR3: CASRKSGGLVSTEAFF. The CDR3 DNA is TGTGCCAGCAGAAAAAGCGGGGGTCTTGTTAGCACTGAAGCTTTCTTT.

The chain combines TRBV2 with TRBJ2-7, with 8 bases aligning to TRBD1. V was clipped by 6 bases and J by 2 bases; unmatched bases: 6. Germline V gives CDR1 SNHLY, CDR2 FYNNEI. The CDR3 runs to 14 residues. The DNA of the CDR3 is TGTGCCAGCAGCCTCGGGACAGGTACCTACGAGCAGTACTTC. It translates to CASSLGTGTYEQYF.

V is TRBV6-2 or TRBV6-3 and J is TRBJ1-5; the D is unclear. Between the trimmed V and J ends, which lost 2 bases and 5 bases, there was a span of 13 bases. Germline V gene sequence: CDR1 MNHEY, CDR2 SVGEGT. This CDR3 is 15 amino acids long. The CDR3 spells CASSYLDTAHQPQHF. The CDR3 nucleotides are TGTGCCAGCAGTTACCTTGACACCGCCCATCAGCCCCAGCATTTT.

The J gene is TRBJ2-3, the V gene TRBV18; 8 bases align to TRBD1. The CDR3 is 15 residues long. The junction had 4 bases not matched to a gene; V was cut back by 5 bases and J by 0 bases. Germline values: CDR1 KGHSH, CDR2 LQKENI. The chain's CDR3 is CASSSRQGSTDTQYF. DNA of the CDR3: TGTGCCAGCTCAAGCCGACAGGGGAGCACAGATACGCAGTATTTT.

This CDR3 reads CASSPRTAMNTEAFF. CDR3 coding DNA: TGTGCCAGCAGCCCCCGGACAGCTATGAACACTGAAGCTTTCTTT. This rearrangement joins TRBV9 to TRBJ1-1; D possibly corresponds to TRBD1 (6 bases). In germline, CDR1 is SGDLS, CDR2 YYNGEE. V lost 4 bases, J lost 0 bases, and 13 bases lay in between. The CDR3 covers 15 residues.